These 22 T cell receptor beta chains share one sample of origin, sequenced in a study of blood T cells in healthy people across ages. A second PCR of about 6 to 12 cycles used a sample-barcoded 5' primer and a J-beta primer mix. From the 5' RACE reads, TCRdb called clonotypes with MiXCR, one entry per CDR3 protein. The sample shows 710,000 or so distinct CDR3 sequences, about 30% of them seen only once. Material: blood. The receptors stem from a woman of 80 years or more in good health.

The rearrangement joins TRBV10-2 to TRBJ1-2; D unclear. The CDR3 is 13 residues long. The ends were cut back, 4 bases at V and 8 bases at J, with 14 bases in the middle. Germline V gene data show CDR1 as WSHSY and CDR2 as SAAADI. Here the CDR3 reads CASSAGRVSGYTF. CDR3 coding DNA: TGCGCCAGCAGTGCTGGTAGGGTAAGCGGCTACACCTTC.

The chain uses TRBV20-1 and TRBJ2-1, with 7 bases matching TRBD2. This CDR3 spans 15 amino acids. Trimming at V came to 5 bases and at J to 8 bases, leaving 15 bases not matched to a gene. CDR1 is DFQATT, CDR2 SNEGSKA, per germline (reference sequence). The CDR3 coding sequence is TGCAGTGCTCCCAGTGGAGCGGGGCCTGGGGATGAGCAGTTCTTC. The encoded protein is CSAPSGAGPGDEQFF.

V usage is TRBV7-2 and J usage is TRBJ2-3; 7 bases agree with TRBD2. This CDR3 has 14 amino acids. Trimming took 4 bases from V and 9 from J; bases not matched to a gene: 10. Per the germline V gene, CDR1 is SGHTA and CDR2 is FQGNSA. The CDR3 protein is CASSWGGTTSTQYF. The CDR3 DNA sequence: TGTGCCAGCAGCTGGGGAGGGACTACATCAACGCAGTATTTT.

The CDR3 protein is CASSLDKGTGSGEQFF. CDR3 nucleotide sequence: TGTGCCAGCAGTTTAGATAAGGGGACAGGGAGCGGGGAGCAGTTCTTC. The chain employs TRBV12-3 or TRBV12-4 and TRBJ2-1; 9 bases align to TRBD1. The CDR3 has 16 amino acids. Trimming at V came to 1 base and at J to 10 bases, leaving 11 bases not matched to a gene.

There are many counts of this clonotype. The V and J genes are TRBV5-1 and TRBJ2-3; D may be TRBD1 (5 bases). CDR1 and CDR2 from the germline V gene are SGHRS and YFSETQ. CDR3 length: 16 residues. Trimming shortened V by 0 bases and J by 1 base, and 12 bases separated the two germline ends. The CDR3: CASSLDRRGGTDTQYF. The CDR3 nucleotides read TGCGCCAGCAGCTTGGACCGAAGGGGTGGCACAGATACGCAGTATTTT.

This clonotype was found many times. The V and J genes are TRBV5-1 and TRBJ2-1; D may be TRBD1 (5 bases). The CDR3 totals 15 residues. V lost 0 bases and J lost 6, with 13 bases in between. CDR1 is SGHRS and CDR2 is YFSETQ in the germline V gene. The CDR3 nucleotides are TGCGCCAGCAGCTTGGCCCAGGGTAGGGGCAATGAGCAGTTCTTC. This gives the protein CASSLAQGRGNEQFF.

This rearrangement joins TRBV5-6 to TRBJ2-4; D uncertain. CDR3 length: 13 residues. The V and J ends lost 2 bases and 6 bases respectively, with 9 bases between them. Germline lookup yields CDR1 SGHDT and CDR2 YYEEEE. CDR3 sequence reads: CASSLGKRNIQYF. The CDR3 DNA sequence: TGTGCCAGCAGCTTAGGGAAAAGAAACATTCAGTACTTC.

The chain joins TRBV6-6 to TRBJ1-4; D gene unclear. Per germline, CDR1 MNHNY and CDR2 SVGAGI (reference sequence). This CDR3 comprises 12 residues. V was pared by 0 bases and J by 6 bases, with 2 bases between. The DNA for the CDR3 is TGTGCCAGCAGTTACTCGTATGAAAAACTGTTTTTT. It specifies CASSYSYEKLFF.

This clonotype has only a few counts. A far larger clone is a single base away, which makes a read error likely. The chain carries TRBV11-2 and TRBJ2-1; D is perhaps TRBD2 (6 bases). The CDR3 runs to 15 residues. Germline values: CDR1 SGHAT, CDR2 FQNNGV. The CDR3 region is CACSLEGSSYNEQFF. The CDR3 nucleotides are TGTGCCTGCAGCTTGGAGGGCAGCTCCTACAATGAGCAGTTCTTC.

The sample holds many counts of this clonotype. V gene TRBV9 combines with J gene TRBJ1-6, with TRBD1 as a possible D gene (6 bases). Per the germline V gene, CDR1 is SGDLS and CDR2 is YYNGEE. V was shortened by 2 bases and J by 7 bases, with 10 bases between the two germline ends. The CDR3 length is 14 residues. The chain's CDR3 is CASSVRGFNSPLHF. The CDR3 nucleotides read TGTGCCAGCAGCGTGAGGGGGTTCAATTCACCCCTCCACTTT.

This clonotype turned up a few times. This chain connects TRBV7-9 to TRBJ1-5; D not resolved. The CDR3 runs 14 residues. Trimming removed 6 bases from V and 3 bases from J, with 12 bases in between. Germline values: CDR1 SEHNR, CDR2 FQNEAQ (reference sequence). The CDR3 region has the DNA TGTGCCAGCAGTGAGGCCGGTTCCAATCAGCCCCAGCATTTT. Residues: CASSEAGSNQPQHF.

There are a few counts of this clonotype. A much larger clone differs by one base, so this may be a read error. This rearrangement joins TRBV10-3 to TRBJ2-5; 9 bases fit TRBD2. From germline, CDR1 is ENHRY and CDR2 SYGVKD. V gave up 6 bases and J gave up 11 bases; unmatched junction bases: 16. The CDR3 is 15 residues long. CDR3 sequence: CAIRTTGLANNEQYF. The CDR3 bases are TGTGCCATCAGAACGACGGGACTAGCCAACAATGAGCAGTACTTC.

A few counts support this clonotype. CDR3 in amino acids: CTFRTGQNTEAFF. The CDR3 region has the DNA TGCACTTTCCGGACAGGACAGAACACTGAAGCTTTCTTT. The chain recombines TRBV29-1 with TRBJ1-1; 7 nucleotides align to TRBD1. Per the germline V gene, CDR1 is SQVTM and CDR2 is ANQGSEA. The CDR3 consists of 13 residues.

With regard to this clonotype: This could be a read error, since a much larger clone is one nucleotide away. V is TRBV12-3 or TRBV12-4 and J is TRBJ2-3, with D perhaps matching TRBD2 (5 bases). Trimming cost V 3 bases and J 4 bases, with 14 bases left between them. The CDR3 contains 15 residues. The CDR3 DNA sequence: TGTGCCAGCAGTTTCTCTCCTGTTAGCGCAGATACGCAGTATTTT. Its translation is CASSFSPVSADTQYF.

This clonotype was detected many times. The chain recombines TRBV20-1 with TRBJ2-5, with TRBD2 as a possible D gene (7 bases). Germline CDR1 DFQATT, CDR2 SNEGSKA (reference sequence). The CDR3 covers 15 residues. The V and J ends lost 6 bases and 0 bases respectively, with 17 bases between them. DNA for the CDR3: TGCAGTGCGCCGAAAGGGGGGGGCAACCAAGAGACCCAGTACTTC. Residues: CSAPKGGGNQETQYF.

This clonotype came up once. With a much larger clone just one base away, this may be a read error. J is TRBJ1-2 and V is TRBV5-5, with D uncertain. CDR1 is SGHKS, CDR2 YYEKEE, per germline (reference sequence). The CDR3 runs 13 residues. CDR3 bases: TGTGCCAGCAGCTGGGAGATTTCAGAGGGCTGCACCTTC. Protein product: CASSWEISEGCTF. Based on the CDR3 plus reference TRBV5-5 and TRBJ1-2, the full variable domain is DAGVTQSPTHLIKTRGQQVTLRCSPISGHKSVSWYQQVLGQGPQFIFQYYEKEERGRGNFPDRFSARQFPNYSSELNVNALLLGDSALYLCASSWEISEGCTFGSGTRLTVV.

This clonotype was counted many times. The rearrangement links TRBV5-5 to TRBJ1-5; D perhaps matches TRBD1 (6 bases). The CDR3 extends over 15 amino acids. V lost 4 bases and J 0 bases, leaving 11 bases between the germline ends. CDR1 SGHKS and CDR2 YYEKEE come from the germline V gene (reference sequence). The CDR3 protein is CASSAGTYSNQPQHF. The CDR3 coding sequence is TGTGCCAGCAGCGCCGGGACATATAGCAATCAGCCCCAGCATTTT.

Many counts were recorded for this clonotype. V and J are TRBV20-1 and TRBJ2-7; weak D call: TRBD2 (5 bases). V lost 0 bases and J 5 bases, leaving 17 bases between the germline ends. The CDR3 covers 15 residues. Germline V lookup: CDR1 DFQATT, CDR2 SNEGSKA (reference sequence). DNA for the CDR3: TGCAGTGCTAGAGATCAGAGTCGCATCGGGGACGAGCAGTACTTC. This gives the protein CSARDQSRIGDEQYF.

This clonotype was seen at least ten times. As DNA, the CDR3 is TGTGCCAGCAGTGAAGGCTGGGGACTAGCGGGGGGGCCTAGCACAGATACGCAGTATTTT. It specifies CASSEGWGLAGGPSTDTQYF. The chain joins TRBV6-1 to TRBJ2-3; 16 positions match TRBD2. V was pared by 1 base and J by 0 bases, with 7 bases of the junction left unmatched. Germline assignment: CDR1 MNHNS and CDR2 SASEGT. CDR3 length equals 20 residues.

Turning to this clonotype: Just one base apart from a much larger clone, this may be a read error. The chain recombines TRBV27 with TRBJ2-1; D gene uncertain. Trimming pared 5 bases from V and 11 bases from J, leaving 13 bases between. Germline V gene data show CDR1 as MNHEY and CDR2 as SMNVEV (reference sequence). The CDR3 loop spans 12 amino acids. The CDR3 protein is CASSGNYLKQFF. CDR3 DNA sequence: TGTGCCAGCAGTGGAAACTACCTTAAGCAGTTCTTC.

The CDR3 here is CASRRPGRWGPDTQYF. CDR3 nucleotides: TGTGCCAGCAGGCGACCAGGGAGGTGGGGCCCAGATACGCAGTATTTT. The V call is TRBV6-5, the J call TRBJ2-3; D is possibly TRBD2 (6 bases). The CDR3 covers 16 residues. The V and J ends lost 6 bases and 4 bases respectively, with 20 bases between them. Per germline, CDR1 MNHEY and CDR2 SVGAGI.

This clonotype appeared many times. V is TRBV5-1 and J is TRBJ2-1, with 9 bases identical to TRBD1. J was trimmed by 5 bases and V by 5 bases; bases with no gene match: 5. The CDR3 is made up of 14 amino acids. CDR1 SGHRS and CDR2 YFSETQ come from the germline V gene. This chain's CDR3 is CASSRDRGDNEQFF. CDR3 sequence (DNA): TGCGCCAGCAGTCGTGACAGGGGGGACAATGAGCAGTTCTTC.